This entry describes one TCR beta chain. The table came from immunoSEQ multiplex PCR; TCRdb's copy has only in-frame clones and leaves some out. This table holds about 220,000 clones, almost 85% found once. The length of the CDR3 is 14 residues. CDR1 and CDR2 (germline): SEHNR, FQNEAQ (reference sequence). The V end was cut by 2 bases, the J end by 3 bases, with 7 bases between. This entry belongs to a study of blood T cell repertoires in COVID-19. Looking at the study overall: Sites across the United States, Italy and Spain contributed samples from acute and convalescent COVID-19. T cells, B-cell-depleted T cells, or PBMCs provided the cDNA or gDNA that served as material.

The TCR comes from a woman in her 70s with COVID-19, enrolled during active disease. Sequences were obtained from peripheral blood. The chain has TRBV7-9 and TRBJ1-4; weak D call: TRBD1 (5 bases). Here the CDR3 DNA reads TGTGCCAGCAGCTTACGGGGGGCTAATGAAAAACTGTTTTTT. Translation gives CASSLRGANEKLFF.